This is a list of T cell receptor beta chains from one sample in a study of cytomegalovirus exposure and HLA in healthy donors. Profiled with immunoSEQ multiplex PCR; TCRdb holds only in-frame clones, not every one. The sample has about 130,000 clones; approximately 82% are singletons. The sample comprised PBMCs. The receptors were sampled from a young man in good health and CMV-seropositive. CDR3s include the opening cysteine and the closing phenylalanine or tryptophan. A D gene is named only where the DNA matches it firmly. For some rows the clone size is stated as once, few or many, or as a class when expanded; others skip it.

D gene	CDR3 length	clone size	J gene	V gene	CDR3 DNA	CDR3 protein
-	12	-	TRBJ1-2	TRBV10-2	TGCGCCAGCAGTTCCCGGGGATCGAGCTACACCTTC	CASSSRGSSYTF
-	15	once	TRBJ2-7	TRBV7-2	TGTGCCAGCAGCCCCCGCACGGGGAGCTTCTACGAGCAGTACTTC	CASSPRTGSFYEQYF
TRBD1	16	-	TRBJ2-4	TRBV10-3	TGTGCCATCAGTGTTGGAGGACAGGGTCGCAAAAACATTCAGTACTTC	CAISVGGQGRKNIQYF
-	18	-	TRBJ2-1	TRBV10-3	TGTGCCATCTCCCCCGCCGCGTCCGGGACATACTCCTACAATGAGCAGTTCTTC	CAISPAASGTYSYNEQFF
-	12	-	TRBJ1-1	TRBV19	TGTGCCACTACCCTCGGGTTCACTGAAGCTTTCTTT	CATTLGFTEAFF
-	13	few	TRBJ2-1	TRBV2	TGTGCCAGCAGTGACCCTGCCTACAATGAGCAGTTCTTC	CASSDPAYNEQFF
-	14	-	TRBJ1-2	TRBV6-1	TGTGCCAGCAGTGAATCATACAGGGACTATGGCTACACCTTC	CASSESYRDYGYTF
TRBD1	17	-	TRBJ2-5	TRBV5-4	TGTGCCAGCAGCCCCTTCCCCGGGACAGGAAAGAAAGAGACCCAGTACTTC	CASSPFPGTGKKETQYF
TRBD1	16	-	TRBJ2-3	TRBV25-1	TGTGCCAGCAGTGGGGACAGGGGGCGAGGCCCAGATACGCAGTATTTT	CASSGDRGRGPDTQYF
TRBD2	15	-	TRBJ2-1	TRBV5-8	TGTGCCAGCAGCTTGGGACTAGCTCATTCCTATGAGCAGTTCTTC	CASSLGLAHSYEQFF
TRBD1	17	-	TRBJ1-5	TRBV4-2	TGTGCCAGCAGCCAAGAAGGGGGACAGGGAGGCAATCAGCCCCAGCATTTT	CASSQEGGQGGNQPQHF
-	11	-	TRBJ2-3	TRBV10-2	TGCGCCAGCCGCGCCCCAGATACGCAGTATTTT	CASRAPDTQYF
TRBD1	14	-	TRBJ1-1	TRBV2	TGTGCCAGCACCAACTTAGGGACAGGGGATGAAGCTTTCTTT	CASTNLGTGDEAFF
TRBD2	15	-	TRBJ2-1	TRBV27	TGTGCCAGCAGTTCAAGCGGGGGGGCCTTCAATGAGCAGTTCTTC	CASSSSGGAFNEQFF
TRBD2	15	-	TRBJ2-7	TRBV11-2	TGTGCCAGCAGGTCCCTAGCGGACAATCGGTACGAGCAGTACTTC	CASRSLADNRYEQYF
-	14	-	TRBJ1-2	TRBV27	TGTGCCAGCAGTACCCAGGATTTCCGCTATGGCTACACCTTC	CASSTQDFRYGYTF
TRBD1	14	-	TRBJ1-1	TRBV7-3	TGTGCCAGCAGCGTTACAGGGGGCAGCGCTGAAGCTTTCTTT	CASSVTGGSAEAFF
-	15	-	TRBJ2-4	TRBV14	TGTGCCAGCAGCCAAGATATTAGCCATGGAAACATTCAGTACTTC	CASSQDISHGNIQYF
-	18	-	TRBJ1-2	TRBV7-2	TGTGCCAGCACCTTCTCTAGGAGGGGCGCAGGTGACCCCTCTGGCTACACCTTC	CASTFSRRGAGDPSGYTF
-	14	-	TRBJ2-5	TRBV27	TGTGCCAGCAGTTCTCACAGGGCCGCGGGGACCCAGTACTTC	CASSSHRAAGTQYF
-	12	once	TRBJ2-7	TRBV7-9	TGTGCCAGCAGCTTAGGGACTTACGAGCAGTACTTC	CASSLGTYEQYF
TRBD1	15	few	TRBJ1-2	TRBV5-1	TGCGCCAGCAGCCCGGGACAGGGGATGATGTATGGCTACACCTTC	CASSPGQGMMYGYTF
TRBD2	16	-	TRBJ2-1	TRBV10-1	TGCGCCAGCAGTGAGCACCTAGCGGCCTCCTACAATGAGCAGTTCTTC	CASSEHLAASYNEQFF
TRBD1	18	-	TRBJ1-5	TRBV4-1	TGCGCCAGCAGTCTCGGGACAGGGGGATTCTATAGCGATCAGCCCCAGCATTTT	CASSLGTGGFYSDQPQHF
-	13	-	TRBJ1-4	TRBV29-1	TGCAGCGTCCGACAGGCAACTAATGAAAAACTGTTTTTT	CSVRQATNEKLFF
-	14	once	TRBJ1-5	TRBV18	TGTGCCAGCTCACCGGTGCAGGGCGATCAGCCCCAGCATTTT	CASSPVQGDQPQHF
TRBD1	13	-	TRBJ2-5	TRBV29-1	TGCAGCGTCGGAGACAGGGTCCAAGAGACCCAGTACTTC	CSVGDRVQETQYF
-	12	-	TRBJ2-7	TRBV6-5	TGTGCCCGAGGCGCCGGGGCCTACGAGCAGTACTTC	CARGAGAYEQYF
TRBD2	15	-	TRBJ2-5	TRBV5-1	TGCGCCAGCAGCTGGTCGGGACTAGCGTTGGAGACCCAGTACTTC	CASSWSGLALETQYF
-	15	-	TRBJ2-2	TRBV19	TGTGCCAGTAGTAAGGCGGAGTTCGGGACCGGGGAGCTGTTTTTT	CASSKAEFGTGELFF
-	13	-	TRBJ1-3	TRBV7-2	TGTGCCAGCAGCTCGGGTCCTGGAAACACCATATATTTT	CASSSGPGNTIYF
TRBD1	15	few	TRBJ2-2	TRBV10-3	TGTGCCATCAGTCAGACAGGGACGAACACCGGGGAGCTGTTTTTT	CAISQTGTNTGELFF
TRBD2	21	-	TRBJ2-3	TRBV30	TGTGCCTGGAGTGTACCCTCTCCGCTAACCGGGACTAGCGGACCACGAGATACGCAGTATTTT	CAWSVPSPLTGTSGPRDTQYF
TRBD2	16	-	TRBJ2-1	TRBV5-1	TGCGCCAGTAGATCGGCGGGGGGGCCCAGTGGCAATGAGCAGTTCTTC	CASRSAGGPSGNEQFF
-	13	few	TRBJ1-4	TRBV4-2	TGTGCCAGCAGCAGGAAGCAGGGGGAAAAACTGTTTTTT	CASSRKQGEKLFF
-	13	-	TRBJ1-5	TRBV6-5	TGTGCCAGCAGTCGGGACGGAGGGCAGCCCCAGCATTTT	CASSRDGGQPQHF
TRBD1	16	-	TRBJ1-1	TRBV7-9	TGTGCCAGCAGCTCAGGGAGGACAGGGCGAGGCACTGAAGCTTTCTTT	CASSSGRTGRGTEAFF
-	16	-	TRBJ1-2	TRBV7-8	TGTGCCAGCAGCAGCGCGGTCCCTCGGCATCAAGTTGGCTACACCTTC	CASSSAVPRHQVGYTF
-	13	-	TRBJ1-1	TRBV10-3	TGTGCCATCAAAATGGAGGATACTTCTGAAGCTTTCTTT	CAIKMEDTSEAFF
-	14	-	TRBJ2-6	TRBV5-4	TGTGCCAGCAGCCCGGAGACCGGGGCCAACGTCCTGACTTTC	CASSPETGANVLTF
TRBD1	14	-	TRBJ2-7	TRBV28	TGTGCCAGCAGTCCGACAGACAGGGACTACGAGCAGTACTTC	CASSPTDRDYEQYF
-	13	-	TRBJ1-1	TRBV2	TGTGCCAGCAGTGTCGGACAAGGGACTGAAGCTTTCTTT	CASSVGQGTEAFF
-	13	-	TRBJ2-1	TRBV2	TGTGCCAGCAGCCCCGGGTTGGTCAATGAGCAGTTCTTC	CASSPGLVNEQFF
TRBD1	13	-	TRBJ2-1	TRBV5-1	TGCGCCAGCAGCTTGGACAGGGGGAGCGAGCAGTTCTTC	CASSLDRGSEQFF
-	14	-	TRBJ1-1	TRBV4-1	TGCGCCAGCAGCCAAGCGGGGGGGAACACTGAAGCTTTCTTT	CASSQAGGNTEAFF
-	14	-	TRBJ2-5	TRBV2	TGTGCCAGCAGTACCCTCAGGCCCCAAGAGACCCAGTACTTC	CASSTLRPQETQYF
-	16	-	TRBJ1-2	TRBV4-1	TGCGCCAGCAGCCAAGATGAATCCGCAGCTAACTATGGCTACACCTTC	CASSQDESAANYGYTF
TRBD1	17	-	TRBJ2-7	TRBV18	TGTGCCAGCTCACCAATGGGTCTAGGGACAGGGGCTTACGAGCAGTACTTC	CASSPMGLGTGAYEQYF
-	16	once	TRBJ2-7	TRBV27	TGTGCCAGCAGTCTGCCCGACAGGATTAACCCCTACGAGCAGTACTTC	CASSLPDRINPYEQYF
TRBD2	15	-	TRBJ2-7	TRBV6-5	TGTGCCAGCAGTTACCGCCTAGCGGGGTCCTACGAGCAGTACTTC	CASSYRLAGSYEQYF
TRBD2	13	-	TRBJ2-1	TRBV7-3	TGTGCCAGCAGCTCCCTGGGGGGGAATGAGCAGTTCTTC	CASSSLGGNEQFF
TRBD1	23	-	TRBJ2-7	TRBV29-1	TGCAGCGTTGAAACCGGCTTGAGGGACAGGGGTTTGGCTAGCGGGTCATGGGCCTACGAGCAGTACTTC	CSVETGLRDRGLASGSWAYEQYF
-	16	-	TRBJ1-4	TRBV27	TGTGCCAGCAGTTCACGCTCCGGGGTATGGGTTGAAAAACTGTTTTTT	CASSSRSGVWVEKLFF
-	13	-	TRBJ1-1	TRBV2	TGTGCCAGCAGCTTCCAGGGAGGCACTGAAGCTTTCTTT	CASSFQGGTEAFF
-	11	-	TRBJ1-2	TRBV7-2	TGTGCCAGCAGCGCGACAGCTGGCTACACCTTC	CASSATAGYTF
-	12	-	TRBJ1-5	TRBV7-9	TGTGCCAGCCGCTCAAGCGATCAGCCCCAGCATTTT	CASRSSDQPQHF
TRBD1	18	-	TRBJ1-5	TRBV18	TGTGCCAGCTCACGCTACGGGCTAGGGGGCGATAGCAATCAGCCCCAGCATTTT	CASSRYGLGGDSNQPQHF
-	13	-	TRBJ1-1	TRBV7-9	TGTGCCAGCTCCCGGGGGGAGAAGACTGAAGCTTTCTTT	CASSRGEKTEAFF
TRBD1	15	-	TRBJ1-5	TRBV19	TGTGCCAGTAGCCTTCGACAGGGTAAGCGTCAGCCCCAGCATTTT	CASSLRQGKRQPQHF
TRBD2	16	once	TRBJ2-3	TRBV5-6	TGTGCCAGCAGCTGGGGGGGAGCGGGAGGGGCAGATACGCAGTATTTT	CASSWGGAGGADTQYF